This T cell receptor beta chain was recovered during a study of T cell clones after liver transplantation. About the research overall: At least one year of complete immunosuppression withdrawal without enzymes over twice normal defined tolerance.

Concerning this clone: The antigen remains unidentified.

Libraries were prepared by immunoSEQ multiplex PCR; TCRdb keeps only in-frame clonotypes and omits some of them. The top ten clones hold approximately 48% of a sample with over 14,000 clones, about 93% of them seen once. Points from the study as a whole: Small, mixed patient groups and varying post-transplant times limit these conclusions. In a couple of subjects, few donor cells limited the measurable donor-reactive repertoire.

Unstimulated PBMCs were sorted into CD3+CD4+ and CD3+CD8+ populations. CDR1 is MNHNY, CDR2 SVGAGI, per germline (reference sequence). The V end was cut by 7 bases, the J end by 10 bases, with 13 bases between. The CDR3 runs 12 residues. This specimen was CD8+ T cells from blood, taken before liver transplant. This receptor was obtained from a human donor who received a liver transplant. The V call is TRBV6-6, the J call TRBJ1-4; D is possibly TRBD1 (5 bases). For the CDR3, the DNA is TGTGCCAGCACTGATCCGAGGGGAAAACTGTTTTTT. It encodes CASTDPRGKLFF.